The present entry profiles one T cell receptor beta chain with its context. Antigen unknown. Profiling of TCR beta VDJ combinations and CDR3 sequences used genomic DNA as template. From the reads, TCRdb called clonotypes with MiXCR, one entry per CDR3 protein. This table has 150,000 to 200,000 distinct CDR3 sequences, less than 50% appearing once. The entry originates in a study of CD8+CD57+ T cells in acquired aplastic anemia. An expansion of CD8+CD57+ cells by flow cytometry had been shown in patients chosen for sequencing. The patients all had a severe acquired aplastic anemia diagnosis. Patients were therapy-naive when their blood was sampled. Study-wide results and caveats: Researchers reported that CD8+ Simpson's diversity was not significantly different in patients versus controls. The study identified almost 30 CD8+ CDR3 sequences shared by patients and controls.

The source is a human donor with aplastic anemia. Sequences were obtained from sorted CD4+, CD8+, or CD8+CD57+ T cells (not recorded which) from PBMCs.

The CDR3 here is CASSLRQETQYF. In nucleotides, the CDR3 is TGTGCCAGCAGCTTACGACAAGAGACCCAGTACTTC. The chain recombines TRBV7-9 with TRBJ2-5, with D hard to call. The V end lost 2 bases, the J end lost 2 bases, and 3 bases lay between the germline ends. Per germline, CDR1 SEHNR and CDR2 FQNEAQ (reference sequence). CDR3 length equals 12 residues.